The T cell receptor (beta chain) described here comes from a study of blood T cell repertoires in COVID-19. Background on the study: Material from acute and convalescent COVID-19 was sourced from the United States, Italy and Spain.

Data came from immunoSEQ multiplex PCR; TCRdb stores just in-frame clones and leaves some out. The sample holds around 11,000 clones; around 75% are singletons and the top ten take about 7.4%. V lost 3 bases to trimming and J lost 7 bases; unmatched junction nucleotides: 10. The CDR3 loop spans 15 amino acids. Per the germline V gene, CDR1 is SNHLY and CDR2 is FYNNEI. The rearrangement uses TRBV2 and TRBJ2-7, with 9 bases that match TRBD2. The sequence derives from a man aged 70 or older with active COVID-19. The sequenced sample was peripheral blood. CDR3 sequence reads: CASSDSGLARQEQYF. The CDR3, as DNA: TGTGCCAGCAGTGACTCGGGACTAGCCCGGCAGGAGCAGTACTTC.